This TCR beta chain emerged from a study of blood T cell repertoires in COVID-19. Across the study: Researchers got acute and convalescent COVID-19 samples from the United States, Italy and Spain. PBMCs, B-cell-depleted T cells, or T cells provided the cDNA or gDNA that made up the material.

CDR3 size: 15 residues. The germline V and J ends were trimmed by 6 bases and 7 bases, with 16 bases remaining between them. Germline V gene data show CDR1 as KGHSH and CDR2 as LQKENI. As processed by the authors: Quantification of nucleated cells was approximated via reference gene primer amplification. The table came from immunoSEQ multiplex PCR; TCRdb's copy has only in-frame clones and leaves some out. D and trimming come from the DNA, and the V and J calls and clone size come from that table. Of over 150,000 clones listed, 85% to 95% were seen once; the top ten hold approximately 0.5%. The chain carries TRBV18 and TRBJ1-6; D is unclear. Sequences were obtained from peripheral blood. The origin of this receptor is a man aged 45-65 years with acute or convalescent COVID-19. CDR3 nucleotides: TGTGCCAGCTCCCTTATAGAGAGAGGCAATTCACCCCTCCACTTT. Protein: CASSLIERGNSPLHF.